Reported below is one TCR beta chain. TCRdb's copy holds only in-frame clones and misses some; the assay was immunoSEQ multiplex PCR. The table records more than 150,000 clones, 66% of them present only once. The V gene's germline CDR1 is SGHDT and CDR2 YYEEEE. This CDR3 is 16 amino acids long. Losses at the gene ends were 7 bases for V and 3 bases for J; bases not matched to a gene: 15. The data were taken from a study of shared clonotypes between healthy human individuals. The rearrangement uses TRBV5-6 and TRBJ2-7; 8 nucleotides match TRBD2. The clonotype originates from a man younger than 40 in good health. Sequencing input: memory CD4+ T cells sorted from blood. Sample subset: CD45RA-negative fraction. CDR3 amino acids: CASAVFGLAENYEQYF. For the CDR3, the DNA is TGTGCCAGCGCCGTTTTCGGACTAGCTGAGAACTACGAGCAGTACTTC. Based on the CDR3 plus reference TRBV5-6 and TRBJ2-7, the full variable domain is DAGVTQSPTHLIKTRGQQVTLRCSPKSGHDTVSWYQQALGQGPQFIFQYYEEEERQRGNFPDRFSGHQFPNYSSELNVNALLLGDSALYLCASAVFGLAENYEQYFGPGTRLTVT.